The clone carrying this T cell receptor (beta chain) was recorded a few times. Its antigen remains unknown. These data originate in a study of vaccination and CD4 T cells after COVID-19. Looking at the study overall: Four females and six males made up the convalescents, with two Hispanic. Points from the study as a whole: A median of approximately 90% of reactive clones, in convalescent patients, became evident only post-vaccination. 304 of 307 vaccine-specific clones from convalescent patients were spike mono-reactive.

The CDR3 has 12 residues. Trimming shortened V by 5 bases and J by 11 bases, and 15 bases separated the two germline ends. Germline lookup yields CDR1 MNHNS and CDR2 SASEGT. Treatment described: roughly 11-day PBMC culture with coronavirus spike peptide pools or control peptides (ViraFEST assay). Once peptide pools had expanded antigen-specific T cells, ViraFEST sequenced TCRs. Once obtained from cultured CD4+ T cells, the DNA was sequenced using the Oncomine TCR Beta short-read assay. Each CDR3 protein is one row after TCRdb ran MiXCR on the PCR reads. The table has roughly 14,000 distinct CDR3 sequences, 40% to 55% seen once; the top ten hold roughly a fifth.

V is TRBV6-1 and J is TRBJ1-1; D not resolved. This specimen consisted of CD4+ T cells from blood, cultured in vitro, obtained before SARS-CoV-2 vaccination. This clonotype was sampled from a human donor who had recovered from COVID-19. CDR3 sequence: CASSPRWRLAFF. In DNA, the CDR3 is TGTGCCAGCAGTCCGAGATGGCGACTGGCTTTCTTT.